What follows are 28 T cell receptor beta chains derived from one specimen sequenced in a study of CXCR3-negative and CXCR3-positive naive CD8 T cells. Study-wide findings and caveats: TRB CDR3 hydrophobicity was greater in CXCR3-positive naive cells than in CXCR3-negative naive cells.

These TCRs are of unknown antigen specificity. Libraries of TRB cDNA were made by 5' RACE and carried UMIs. From its re-call of the 5' RACE reads, TCRdb lists each CDR3 protein once, without DNA. Listed are under 75,000 distinct CDR3 sequences; 0.55% to 0.8% falls within the top ten. Sequencing was performed on naive CXCR3+ CD8+ T cells from blood. Subset given: CD45RO-CCR7+CD27+CD95- naive CD8+ T cells expressing CXCR3 (TNR3+). Receptors were obtained from a human donor in good health. Some clones in this sample may be carry-over from other donors' samples.

The chain links TRBV29-1 to TRBJ2-1; lacking DNA, the TRBD1 call made by TCRdb goes unchecked. CDR1 and CDR2 (germline): SQVTM, ANQGSEA. CDR3 size: 13 residues. CDR3 sequence reads: CSVTAVAYNEQFF.

The V gene is TRBV7-9, the J gene TRBJ1-1; the D call of TRBD1 rests on TCRdb alone, since no DNA is present to check it. Per germline, CDR1 SEHNR and CDR2 FQNEAQ (reference sequence). This CDR3 region has 15 residues. The CDR3 is CASSLAGGLNTEAFF. The variable domain in full, with the rest retrieved from reference TRBV7-9 and TRBJ1-1, is DTGVSQNPRHKITKRGQNVTFRCDPISEHNRLYWYRQTLGQGPEFLTYFQNEAQLEKSRLLSDRFSAERPKGSFSTLEIQRTEQGDSAMYLCASSLAGGLNTEAFFGQGTRLTVV.

The rearrangement joins TRBV7-3 to TRBJ2-1; no DNA is available, so the TRBD1 call from TCRdb remains unchecked. The CDR3 covers 15 residues. Germline-derived CDR1 and CDR2 are SGHTA and FQGTGA. The CDR3 loop reads CASSPGPRTYNEQFF.

This sequence joins TRBV28 and TRBJ2-1. This CDR3 has 15 residues. Per the germline V gene, CDR1 is MDHEN and CDR2 is SYDVKM. CDR3 residues: CASSFQGSPYNEQFF.

The rearrangement links TRBV4-3 to TRBJ2-2; TCRdb lists TRBD2, though no DNA is available to test this call. This CDR3 has 14 residues. CDR1 is LGHNA, CDR2 YSLEER, per germline. CDR3 protein: CASSLAGGPGELFF.

The rearrangement joins TRBV11-1 to TRBJ2-3; TCRdb selects TRBD1, and the lack of DNA leaves this call unchecked. CDR3 length equals 13 residues. Germline V lookup: CDR1 SGHAT, CDR2 FQDESV (reference sequence). The CDR3: CASSSLQGKLQYF.

This chain uses TRBV3-1 with TRBJ2-7. The germline V gene has CDR1 LGHDT and CDR2 YNNKEL (reference sequence). CDR3 length: 12 residues. CDR3 loop: CASSNGSYEQYF.

The rearrangement joins TRBV5-1 to TRBJ2-7; TCRdb gives TRBD1 as the D gene, but with no DNA this cannot be confirmed. Germline V gene sequence: CDR1 SGHRS, CDR2 YFSETQ. The CDR3 has 16 residues. The CDR3 sequence is CASSKPDREGTYEQYF.

Here the CDR3 reads CATRDRDRGTGELFF. The chain links TRBV7-6 to TRBJ2-2; TCRdb indicates TRBD1, and absent DNA this call remains unverified. Germline values: CDR1 SGHVS, CDR2 FNYEAQ. The CDR3 sequence is 15 residues long.

The V and J genes are TRBV29-1 and TRBJ1-1; the TRBD1 assignment by TCRdb is unverifiable without DNA. The V gene's germline CDR1 is SQVTM and CDR2 ANQGSEA. The CDR3 length is 13 residues. The chain's CDR3 is CSVDRGLNTEAFF.

V usage is TRBV20-1 and J usage is TRBJ2-5; TCRdb outputs TRBD1, but without DNA this stays unchecked. The CDR3 runs to 14 residues. The germline V gene has CDR1 DFQATT and CDR2 SNEGSKA (reference sequence). The CDR3 loop is CSARDRPRVETQYF.

The V and J genes are TRBV28 and TRBJ1-2; TCRdb's assignment of TRBD1 cannot be checked, as there is no DNA. CDR3 length equals 12 residues. Looked up from germline, CDR1 is MDHEN and CDR2 is SYDVKM. CDR3 sequence: CASGDRKYGYTF.

This chain joins TRBV5-1 and TRBJ2-2; TCRdb lists TRBD2, though no DNA is available to test this call. The CDR3 is made up of 15 amino acids. CDR1 is SGHRS and CDR2 is YFSETQ in the germline V gene. CDR3 in amino acids: CASSLTSGDTGELFF.

This chain uses TRBV11-2 with TRBJ2-5. This CDR3 is built from 12 residues. Germline CDR1 is SGHAT and CDR2 is FQNNGV. The CDR3 sequence is CASSLAVETQYF.

The J gene is TRBJ1-4, the V gene TRBV12-3 or TRBV12-4. The CDR3 consists of 14 residues. The CDR3 is CASSPVDPNEKLFF.

The chain joins TRBV5-1 to TRBJ2-3; TCRdb names TRBD2, which stays unverified in the absence of DNA. The CDR3 extends over 16 amino acids. CDR1 SGHRS and CDR2 YFSETQ come from the germline V gene. The CDR3: CASSLEGRSGTDTQYF. Complete variable domain (other parts from reference TRBV5-1 and TRBJ2-3): KAGVTQTPRYLIKTRGQQVTLSCSPISGHRSVSWYQQTPGQGLQFLFEYFSETQRNKGNFPGRFSGRQFSNSRSEMNVSTLELGDSALYLCASSLEGRSGTDTQYFGPGTRLTVL.

The chain links TRBV27 to TRBJ2-7; with no DNA, the TCRdb D assignment of TRBD1 cannot be verified. Germline-derived CDR1 and CDR2 are MNHEY and SMNVEV (reference sequence). The CDR3 is 14 residues long. CDR3 loop: CASSSRDRGNEQYF.

V usage is TRBV7-2 and J usage is TRBJ2-5; TCRdb picks TRBD2, but there is no DNA to check that call. Germline CDR1 is SGHTA and CDR2 is FQGNSA. This CDR3 spans 19 amino acids. The CDR3: CASSLEALAGAPTQETQYF.

The CDR3 is CASSDPASGGYEQYF. J is TRBJ2-7 and V is TRBV25-1; absent DNA, TCRdb's TRBD2 call cannot be checked. The CDR3 consists of 15 residues. CDR1 and CDR2 (germline): MGHDK, SYGVNS.

The V call is TRBV6-2 or TRBV6-3, the J call TRBJ2-2; checking the TCRdb D call of TRBD1 is not possible without DNA. This CDR3 spans 12 amino acids. Germline values: CDR1 MNHEY, CDR2 SVGEGT. The CDR3: CASRLGAGELFF.

The rearrangement joins TRBV7-6 to TRBJ2-7. In germline, CDR1 is SGHVS, CDR2 FNYEAQ. This CDR3 contains 13 residues. The CDR3 protein is CASSLNREREQYF. Supplemented by reference TRBV7-6 and TRBJ2-7, the full variable domain reads GAGVSQSPRYKVTKRGQDVALRCDPISGHVSLYWYRQALGQGPEFLTYFNYEAQQDKSGLPNDRFSAERPEGSISTLTIQRTEQRDSAMYRCASSLNREREQYFGPGTRLTVT.

The chain couples TRBV27 to TRBJ2-7. Germline CDR1 is MNHEY and CDR2 is SMNVEV (reference sequence). This CDR3 spans 14 amino acids. The CDR3 loop is CASSIKGSDYEQYF.

The chain links TRBV29-1 to TRBJ2-5; TCRdb designates TRBD1, a call that cannot be tested without DNA. The CDR3 length is 12 residues. Germline CDR1 reads SQVTM; CDR2 reads ANQGSEA. The CDR3 loop is CSVERQQETQYF.

The rearrangement links TRBV21-1 to TRBJ1-3. TRBV21-1 is shown as a pseudogene. The CDR3 runs to 16 residues. The CDR3 sequence: CASSKPRTGSGNTIYF.

The genes are TRBV6-2 or TRBV6-3 and TRBJ2-1; TCRdb indicates TRBD2, and absent DNA this call remains unverified. The CDR3 has 16 residues. The germline gives CDR1 MNHEY, CDR2 SVGEGT. Here the CDR3 reads CASTVAGGFHYNEQFF.

V is TRBV6-5 and J is TRBJ2-5. The germline V gene has CDR1 MNHEY and CDR2 SVGAGI. The CDR3 length is 16 residues. CDR3 sequence: CASSYSNSWSQETQYF.

The V gene is TRBV2, the J gene TRBJ2-3; TCRdb's D call, TRBD1, is unchecked because there is no DNA. CDR1 and CDR2 (germline): SNHLY, FYNNEI. The CDR3 is 17 amino acids. The CDR3 protein is CASSEALTGGFTDTQYF.

The chain employs TRBV20-1 and TRBJ2-5; TCRdb indicates TRBD1, and absent DNA this call remains unverified. Germline-derived CDR1 and CDR2 are DFQATT and SNEGSKA (reference sequence). The CDR3 length is 16 residues. The CDR3 sequence: CSARVLGTGHQETQYF.